The TCR beta chain described here comes from a study of T cell changes during pregnancy in multiple sclerosis. TCRdb's copy holds only in-frame clones and misses some; the assay was immunoSEQ multiplex PCR. Of around 51,000 clones listed, roughly 93% are singletons. The CDR3 is 13 amino acids. V lost 6 bases, J lost 6 bases, and 12 bases lay in between. Germline CDR1 is MNHNY and CDR2 is SVGAGI (reference sequence). The J gene is TRBJ1-5, the V gene TRBV6-6, with D possibly TRBD1 on 5 matching bases. The sequencing used peripheral blood, collected in the second trimester of pregnancy. The sequence came from a female donor with multiple sclerosis, enrolled in a pregnancy study. The CDR3 DNA sequence: TGTGCCAGCAGACATAGGGGTGTTCAGCCCCAGCATTTT. Its translation: CASRHRGVQPQHF.